Sequencing of this T cell receptor (beta chain) was carried out in a study of OX40 agonist ivuxolimab in advanced cancers. Across the study: The treatment was a fully human IgG2 OX40 agonist, ivuxolimab. A history of anti-PD-1, anti-PD-L1 or anti-CTLA-4 therapy was acceptable, and about 40% had some.

Some clones are missing from TCRdb's copy, which holds only in-frame ones; the method was immunoSEQ multiplex PCR. This sample has about 43,000 clones, with approximately 83% found just once. As for this clone: Its antigen is not known.

Patients were excluded for autoimmune disease history or systemic immunosuppression. Points from the study as a whole: It was not determined which antigens were specifically recognized by the peripheral T cells that had undergone clonal expansion.

Germline lookup yields CDR1 SGHVS and CDR2 FNYEAQ. The CDR3 loop spans 13 amino acids. V was cut by 2 bases and J by 6 bases, with 8 bases left in between. The rearrangement joins TRBV7-6 to TRBJ2-1; no clear D gene. The receptor comes from an adult with an advanced solid tumor such as melanoma, head and neck, liver or kidney cancer. The sample here was CD4+ or CD8+ T cells sorted from blood, taken in a trial of the OX40 agonist ivuxolimab. The CDR3 spells CASSLPSTNEQFF. The CDR3 DNA is TGTGCCAGCAGCTTACCATCGACCAATGAGCAGTTCTTC.